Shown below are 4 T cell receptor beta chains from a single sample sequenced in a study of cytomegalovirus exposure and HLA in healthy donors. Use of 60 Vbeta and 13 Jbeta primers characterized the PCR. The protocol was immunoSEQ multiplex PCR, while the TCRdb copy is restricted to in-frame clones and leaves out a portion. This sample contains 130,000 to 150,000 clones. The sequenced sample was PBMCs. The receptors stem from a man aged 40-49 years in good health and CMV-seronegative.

The CDR3 nucleotides read TGCAGTGCTGAGAACCATGGGGCAGCTTTCTTT. Protein product: CSAENHGAAFF. The chain recombines TRBV20-1 with TRBJ1-1, with D tentatively TRBD1 (5 bases). The V gene's germline CDR1 is DFQATT and CDR2 SNEGSKA (reference sequence). CDR3 size: 11 residues. Trimming left V 5 bases short and J 10 bases short, with 14 bases between.

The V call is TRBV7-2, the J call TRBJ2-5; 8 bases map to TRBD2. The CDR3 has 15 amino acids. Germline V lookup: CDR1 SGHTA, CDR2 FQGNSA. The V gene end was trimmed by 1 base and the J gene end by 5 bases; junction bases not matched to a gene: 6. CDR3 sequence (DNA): TGTGCCAGCAGCTTAGACAGCGGGGGATGGGAGACCCAGTACTTC. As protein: CASSLDSGGWETQYF.

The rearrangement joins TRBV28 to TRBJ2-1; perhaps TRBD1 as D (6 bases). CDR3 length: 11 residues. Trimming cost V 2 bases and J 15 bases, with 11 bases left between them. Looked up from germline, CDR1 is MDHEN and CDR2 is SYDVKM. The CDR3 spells CASSLTGLVFF. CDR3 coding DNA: TGTGCCAGCAGTTTAACAGGGTTGGTGTTCTTC. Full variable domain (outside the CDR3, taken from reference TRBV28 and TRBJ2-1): DVKVTQSSRYLVKRTGEKVFLECVQDMDHENMFWYRQDPGLGLRLIYFSYDVKMKEKGDIPEGYSVSREKKERFSLILESASTNQTSMYLCASSLTGLVFFGPGTRLTVL.

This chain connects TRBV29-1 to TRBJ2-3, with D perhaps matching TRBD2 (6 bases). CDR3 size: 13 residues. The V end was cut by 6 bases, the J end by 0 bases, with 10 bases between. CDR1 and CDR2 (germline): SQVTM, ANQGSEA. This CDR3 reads CSVGGGSTDTQYF. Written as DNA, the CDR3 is TGCAGCGTGGGGGGAGGAAGCACAGATACGCAGTATTTT.